Shown below are 3 T cell receptor beta chains from a single sample sequenced in a study of blood T cell repertoires in COVID-19. Clones were sequenced by immunoSEQ multiplex PCR, and TCRdb holds only the in-frame ones, with some missing. The repertoire holds roughly 72,000 clones, with around nine tenths as singletons. Material for sequencing was peripheral blood. These receptors originate from a human donor in a cohort sampled during active COVID-19.

The chain links TRBV10-3 to TRBJ2-1; 10 nucleotides agree with TRBD2. V trimming: 5 bases; J trimming: 3 bases; junction bases outside the gene matches: 7. The CDR3 covers 16 residues. Germline-derived CDR1 and CDR2 are ENHRY and SYGVKD. For the CDR3, the DNA is TGTGCCATCAGTTGGGGAGCGGGGGGGGACTACAATGAGCAGTTCTTC. This gives the protein CAISWGAGGDYNEQFF.

The V gene is TRBV11-2, the J gene TRBJ1-2; no clear D gene. The CDR3 loop spans 13 amino acids. V lost 4 bases and J lost 7, with 13 bases in between. CDR1 SGHAT and CDR2 FQNNGV come from the germline V gene. The CDR3 loop is CASSSLRFGGYTF. The CDR3 DNA reads as TGTGCCAGCAGCTCCCTAAGATTTGGTGGCTACACCTTC.

The rearrangement joins TRBV30 to TRBJ1-1; D may be TRBD1 (5 bases). Deletions cut 0 bases from V and 0 bases from J, with 11 bases between. CDR3 length: 15 residues. Germline V CDR1 and CDR2: GTSNPN, SVGIG (reference sequence). DNA of the CDR3: TGTGCCTGGAGTGTACGTGGACACCTGAACACTGAAGCTTTCTTT. It codes for CAWSVRGHLNTEAFF. Variable domain in full (rest from reference TRBV30 and TRBJ1-1): SQTIHQWPATLVQPVGSPLSLECTVEGTSNPNLYWYRQAAGRGLQLLFYSVGIGQISSEVPQNLSASRPQDRQFILSSKKLLLSDSGFYLCAWSVRGHLNTEAFFGQGTRLTVV.